Presented here are 30 T cell receptor beta chains from one specimen sequenced in a study of glioma-infiltrating T cells. Amplification of TCR alpha and beta CDR3 regions from RNA used iRepertoire nested multiplex PCR. TCRdb recomputed calls from the multiplex PCR reads with MiXCR, one row per CDR3 protein. This sample has some 160,000 distinct CDR3 sequences, with 43% found just once. The source material was glioma tissue, nonneoplastic brain tissue, or PBMCs (not recorded which). The receptors shown here come from a human donor with low-grade glioma or glioblastoma, undergoing nonglioma brain surgery, or in good health (not recorded which).

This clonotype occurred once. The junction and the germline gene differ at one end; a read error may be behind it. The J gene is TRBJ2-1, the V gene TRBV6-6, with TRBD2 as a possible D gene (6 bases). The CDR3 sequence is 17 residues long. Germline V lookup: CDR1 MNHNY, CDR2 SVGAGI (reference sequence). In nucleotides, the CDR3 is TGTGCCAGCAGTTACTCGATGGGAGGAGGCTCCTACAATGAGAAGTTCTTC. Its protein is CASSYSMGGGSYNEKFF.

The gene calls are TRBV3-1 and TRBJ2-5; D is unresolved. The CDR3 totals 15 residues. The V and J ends lost 1 base and 2 bases respectively, with 11 bases between them. From germline, CDR1 is LGHDT and CDR2 YNNKEL (reference sequence). CDR3 in DNA: TGTGCCAGCAGCCAAGCAAGGCACTCACAAGAGACCCAGTACTTC. Protein: CASSQARHSQETQYF.

This clonotype was seen at least ten times. The chain recombines TRBV20-1 with TRBJ2-1; 9 bases are a match to TRBD1. The CDR3 sequence is 12 residues long. The ends lost 6 bases at V and 15 bases at J; junction bases unmatched: 12. Germline CDR1 DFQATT, CDR2 SNEGSKA (reference sequence). CDR3 bases: TGCAGTGCCCCCAGGACAGGGGATGTTAGGTTCTTC. Its protein product is CSAPRTGDVRFF.

This clonotype was recorded a few times. The chain couples TRBV29-1 to TRBJ2-3, with a weak D call TRBD2 (6 bases). Trimming removed 5 bases from V and 1 base from J, with 13 bases in between. The germline gives CDR1 SQVTM, CDR2 ANQGSEA. CDR3 length: 14 residues. The CDR3: CSVTREVGTDTQYF. CDR3 DNA: TGCAGCGTTACAAGGGAGGTCGGCACAGATACGCAGTATTTT.

Of note for this clonotype: A much larger clone differs by one base, so this may be a read error. V and J are TRBV2 and TRBJ1-1; D is possibly TRBD1 (5 bases). The length of the CDR3 is 12 residues. Germline V gene lookup returns CDR1 SNHLY and CDR2 FYNNEI. The CDR3 sequence is CASSATATEASF. The CDR3 DNA sequence: TGTGCCAGCAGTGCGACAGCCACTGAAGCTTCCTTT.

Comment on this clonotype: A much larger clone lies one base from this, so it may be a read error. This chain uses TRBV12-3 or TRBV12-4 with TRBJ1-2; 9 bases align to TRBD1. After removal of 7 bases from V and 8 bases from J, the junction contained 11 bases not matched to a gene. This CDR3 has 14 amino acids. CDR3 loop: CASNLGQGVEGYTF. The CDR3 bases are TGTGCCAGCAACTTGGGACAGGGAGTAGAAGGCTACACCTTC.

The sample holds many counts of this clonotype. V usage is TRBV7-8 and J usage is TRBJ2-1; the match to TRBD1 covers 7 bases. V lost 5 bases to trimming and J lost 9 bases; unmatched junction nucleotides: 10. Germline V gene sequence: CDR1 SGHVS, CDR2 FQNEAQ. The CDR3 totals 14 residues. The CDR3 coding sequence is TGTGCCAGCAGCCAGACGACAGGGTATGGTGAGCAGTTCTTC. It specifies CASSQTTGYGEQFF.

This chain connects TRBV2 to TRBJ2-3; the D is unclear. Germline V gene data show CDR1 as SNHLY and CDR2 as FYNNEI. The CDR3 has 15 amino acids. Trimming took 1 base from V and 4 from J, leaving 12 bases between them. The DNA for the CDR3 is TGTGCCAGCAGTGAAGGAGATCTAGGTGCAGATACGCAGTATTTT. Translating it yields CASSEGDLGADTQYF.

This rearrangement joins TRBV7-2 to TRBJ2-3; no definite D call. The V end lost 2 bases, the J end lost 6 bases, and 18 bases lay between the germline ends. The CDR3 has 16 residues. Per the germline V gene, CDR1 is SGHTA and CDR2 is FQGNSA. CDR3 loop: CASSLISGLGSDTQYF. The DNA of the CDR3 is TGTGCCAGCAGCTTAATATCTGGTCTTGGAAGTGATACGCAGTATTTT.

This clonotype was recorded only once. The chain joins TRBV4-2 to TRBJ1-1; D gene ambiguous. The CDR3 runs 13 residues. Germline assignment: CDR1 LGHNA and CDR2 YNFKEQ. V was cut by 10 bases and J by 4 bases, with 16 bases left in between. The CDR3 DNA follows: TGTGCCATCAAACAAGGGTGGTGCACTGAAGCTTTCTTT. It translates to CAIKQGWCTEAFF.

This clonotype has at least ten counts. J is TRBJ1-1 and V is TRBV3-1, with D uncertain. The CDR3 runs 14 residues. CDR1 is LGHDT, CDR2 YNNKEL, per germline (reference sequence). Trimming cost V 4 bases and J 2 bases, with 11 bases left between them. The CDR3 nucleotides are TGTGCCAGCAGCCTCCGACACGGAAACACTGAAGCTTTCTTT. Its protein is CASSLRHGNTEAFF.

Turning to this clonotype: A much larger clone is a single base away; this may be a read error. J is TRBJ2-3 and V is TRBV28; 10 bases line up with TRBD1. Germline CDR1 and CDR2: MDHEN and SYDVKM. The CDR3 length is 16 residues. In DNA, the CDR3 is TGTGTCAGCAGTCTCACCGGGACAGGGGAGACAGATACGCAGTATTTT. The encoded protein is CVSSLTGTGETDTQYF.

In this sample, this clonotype turned up a few times. The chain links TRBV29-1 to TRBJ2-7; 11 nucleotides align to TRBD1. Germline CDR1 SQVTM, CDR2 ANQGSEA. The CDR3 spans 14 residues. The V segment lost 4 bases and the J segment 6 bases; nucleotides outside the gene matches: 8. CDR3 protein: CSVGGQGVGLEQYF. The CDR3 DNA reads TGCAGCGTTGGGGGACAGGGGGTAGGACTCGAGCAGTACTTC.

As regards this clonotype: This may arise from a read error, as a much more abundant clone is one base away. The chain joins TRBV3-1 to TRBJ2-7; D ambiguous. This CDR3 has 15 residues. The germline V gene has CDR1 LGHDT and CDR2 YNNKEL (reference sequence). Trimming cost V 4 bases and J 3 bases, with 16 bases left between them. CDR3 nucleotide sequence: TGTGCCAGCAGCCGGCAGGTAGAGGTGTACTACGAGCAGTACTTC. Residues: CASSRQVEVYYEQYF.

Regarding this clonotype: Germline and junction disagree at one end, which may indicate a read error. Here the CDR3 reads CSARDSKSTYTQYF. The CDR3, as DNA: TGCAGTGCTAGAGATTCTAAGAGCACATATACGCAGTATTTT. This chain links TRBV20-1 with TRBJ2-3; D unresolved. Germline-derived CDR1 and CDR2 are DFQATT and SNEGSKA (reference sequence). This CDR3 comprises 14 residues.

The rearrangement uses TRBV19 and TRBJ1-5; 8 nucleotides align to TRBD1. From germline, CDR1 is LNHDA and CDR2 SQIVND (reference sequence). V gave up 7 bases and J gave up 15 bases; unmatched junction bases: 17. CDR3 length: 14 residues. The CDR3: CASKYRDRSNQPHF. CDR3 in DNA: TGTGCCAGTAAGTACCGGGACAGGAGCAATCAGCCGCATTTT. Full variable domain (remainder filled in from reference TRBV19 and TRBJ1-5): DGGITQSPKYLFRKEGQNVTLSCEQNLNHDAMYWYRQDPGQGLRLIYYSQIVNDFQKGDIAEGYSVSREKKESFPLTVTSAQKNPTAFYLCASKYRDRSNQPHFGDGTRLSIL.

The chain is built from TRBV3-1 and TRBJ2-5, with D perhaps matching TRBD2 (5 bases). The germline CDR1 and CDR2 sequences are LGHDT and YNNKEL (reference sequence). The CDR3 length is 15 residues. Trimming took 0 bases from V and 6 from J, leaving 14 bases between them. The CDR3 loop is CASSQDLARGKTQYF. In DNA, the CDR3 is TGTGCCAGCAGCCAAGATCTGGCTAGAGGGAAGACCCAGTACTTC.

Details on this clonotype: Because the CDR3 is missing its conserved closing phenylalanine or tryptophan, this is likely a read error. The chain is built from TRBV20-1 and TRBJ1-2, with D maybe TRBD1 (6 bases). Germline CDR1 DFQATT, CDR2 SNEGSKA (reference sequence). The CDR3 loop spans 11 amino acids. V dropped 2 bases and J dropped 8 bases, with 9 bases sitting between them. The DNA of the CDR3 is TGCAGTGCTAGAAATCAGGGGGGCTACACCCTA. Its translation: CSARNQGGYTL.

Worth noting for this clonotype: It may be a read error: a sequence one base away is much more abundant. The chain employs TRBV24-1 and TRBJ1-2, with D perhaps matching TRBD1 (5 bases). The CDR3 has 12 amino acids. The germline V gene encodes CDR1 KGHDR and CDR2 SFDVKD. V lost 9 bases and J 7 bases, leaving 14 bases between the germline ends. The DNA for the CDR3 is TGTGCCACCTGGGACCGCCTTCTTGGCTACACCTTC. Protein sequence: CATWDRLLGYTF.

In the case of this clonotype: The junction shows a germline mismatch at one end, possibly a read error. The V gene is TRBV20-1, the J gene TRBJ1-5, with D perhaps TRBD1 (5 bases). The CDR3 runs to 14 residues. Germline V lookup: CDR1 DFQATT, CDR2 SNEGSKA (reference sequence). This CDR3 reads CSARRAGEGKPRHF. CDR3 coding DNA: TGCAGTGCTAGAAGGGCGGGGGAAGGCAAGCCCCGGCATTTT.

With respect to this clonotype: This may stem from a read error, because a much larger clone lies one nucleotide away. The rearrangement uses TRBV20-1 and TRBJ2-1; 9 nucleotides match TRBD2. Trimming removed 4 bases from V and 4 bases from J; junction bases left unmatched: 5. From germline, CDR1 is DFQATT and CDR2 SNEGSKA (reference sequence). The CDR3 runs 14 residues. CDR3 protein: CSAIAGVYYNEQFF. The DNA of the CDR3 is TGCAGTGCTATAGCGGGAGTTTATTACAATGAGCAGTTCTTC.

The sample holds one count of this clonotype. The gene calls are TRBV20-1 and TRBJ2-3; 9 bases are a match to TRBD2. The germline V gene encodes CDR1 DFQATT and CDR2 SNEGSKA (reference sequence). V was clipped by 4 bases and J by 7 bases; unmatched bases: 3. The CDR3 is made up of 12 amino acids. CDR3 amino acids: CSATSGAYTQYF. CDR3 DNA: TGCAGTGCTACTAGCGGGGCCTATACGCAGTATTTT.

At least ten counts were recorded for this clonotype. The V call is TRBV5-1, the J call TRBJ2-7; D gene unclear. Germline V lookup: CDR1 SGHRS, CDR2 YFSETQ. This CDR3 spans 13 amino acids. Trimming stripped 3 bases from V and 6 bases from J, with 13 bases between. The CDR3 nucleotides are TGCGCCAGCAGCTCCGAATCTCGACGCGAGCAGTACTTC. Translating gives CASSSESRREQYF.

Here the CDR3 reads CASSQRLAGGQETQYF. The CDR3 DNA reads TGCGCCAGCAGCCAAAGACTAGCGGGAGGACAAGAGACCCAGTACTTC. The chain recombines TRBV4-1 with TRBJ2-5, with 13 bases identical to TRBD2. This CDR3 has 16 amino acids. The V segment lost 2 bases and the J segment 2 bases; nucleotides outside the gene matches: 2. Germline CDR1 is MGHRA and CDR2 is YSYEKL.

The chain combines TRBV28 with TRBJ2-6, with 10 nucleotides matching TRBD1. Germline lookup yields CDR1 MDHEN and CDR2 SYDVKM. J gave up 1 base and V 8 bases, and 5 bases lay outside the gene matches. The CDR3 is 16 amino acids. CDR3 coding DNA: TGTGCCAGCCGGACAGGGGGGAGTTCTGGGGCCAACGTCCTGACTTTC. Its protein is CASRTGGSSGANVLTF.

Many counts were recorded for this clonotype. The chain couples TRBV10-3 to TRBJ1-2; no clear D gene. Germline V CDR1 and CDR2: ENHRY, SYGVKD. The CDR3 totals 13 residues. The germline V and J ends were trimmed by 4 bases and 3 bases, with 9 bases remaining between them. DNA for the CDR3: TGTGCCATCAGTGCCGAAAGGGACTATGGCTACACCTTC. As protein: CAISAERDYGYTF.

V gene TRBV18 combines with J gene TRBJ2-3, with a weak D call TRBD1 (6 bases). The V gene's germline CDR1 is KGHSH and CDR2 LQKENI. With 3 bases removed from V and 11 bases from J, the gap between germline ends came to 24 bases. This CDR3 has 16 amino acids. Written as DNA, the CDR3 is TGTGCCAGCTCACCCGGGACACCGTCCTTATTAAACTGGCAGTATTTT. It is translated as CASSPGTPSLLNWQYF.

A word on this clonotype: Given a much more abundant clone one base away, this may be a read error. The chain has TRBV4-2 and TRBJ2-1, with 9 bases fitting TRBD2. J was trimmed by 5 bases and V by 0 bases; bases with no gene match: 8. Germline loops: CDR1 LGHNA, CDR2 YNFKEQ. The CDR3 contains 17 residues. The CDR3 region is CASSQDAREGFNNEQFF. CDR3 DNA: TGTGCCAGCAGCCAAGATGCGCGGGAGGGATTCAACAATGAGCAGTTCTTC.

This clonotype appeared a few times. A read error may be the cause here, since a much bigger clone is one base away. The genes are TRBV28 and TRBJ2-3; 8 bases agree with TRBD1. Germline CDR1 and CDR2: MDHEN and SYDVKM. V lost 1 base, J lost 5 bases, and 5 bases stayed unmatched. This CDR3 is built from 15 residues. The CDR3 DNA is TGTGCCAGCAGTTTATTACAGGGGGACGTAGATACGCAGTATTTT. The encoded protein is CASSLLQGDVDTQYF.

This clonotype was detected only once. The chain carries TRBV25-1 and TRBJ2-1, with D maybe TRBD1 (6 bases). The CDR3 contains 14 residues. Germline lookup yields CDR1 MGHDK and CDR2 SYGVNS. CDR3 nucleotides: TGTGCGAGACTCGGACAGTTGCCATACAATGAGCAGTTCTTC. Amino acid sequence: CARLGQLPYNEQFF.